The 26 T cell receptor beta chains below all came from one sample that was sequenced in a study of blood T cell repertoires in COVID-19. Produced via immunoSEQ multiplex PCR; TCRdb's table is partial and in-frame only. The sample has about 200,000 clones, around 90% seen once. Sequencing was performed on peripheral blood. All receptors derive from a man between 45 and 60 years old with acute or convalescent COVID-19.

This chain links TRBV7-8 with TRBJ1-6, with D possibly TRBD1 on 6 matching bases. This CDR3 has 16 amino acids. The V end was cut by 1 base, the J end by 8 bases, with 15 bases between. The germline V gene has CDR1 SGHVS and CDR2 FQNEAQ. CDR3 sequence: CASSLESTGSYSPLHF. The CDR3, as DNA: TGTGCCAGCAGCTTAGAATCCACAGGGAGTTATTCACCCCTCCACTTT.

The chain joins TRBV7-3 to TRBJ1-6; D might be TRBD1 (5 bases). This CDR3 has 15 residues. The germline gives CDR1 SGHTA, CDR2 FQGTGA. Trimming stripped 1 base from V and 13 bases from J, with 17 bases between. CDR3 bases: TGTGCCAGCAGCTTAAGGGGGGGATATATGGGTCCCCTCCACTTT. Its protein product is CASSLRGGYMGPLHF.

This chain uses TRBV7-9 with TRBJ1-3; the D is unclear. Per germline, CDR1 SEHNR and CDR2 FQNEAQ (reference sequence). Between the trimmed V and J ends, which lost 6 bases and 1 base, there was a span of 7 bases. The CDR3 extends over 13 amino acids. The CDR3, as DNA: TGTGCCAGCAGTATCAGTTCTGGAAACACCATATATTTT. Translating gives CASSISSGNTIYF.

The chain joins TRBV5-1 to TRBJ2-3; 7 bases agree with TRBD1. In germline, CDR1 is SGHRS, CDR2 YFSETQ. This CDR3 is 15 amino acids long. The V gene end was trimmed by 4 bases and the J gene end by 0 bases; junction bases not matched to a gene: 5. The CDR3 sequence: CASSVGQTSTDTQYF. The CDR3 region has the DNA TGCGCCAGCAGCGTGGGACAGACTAGCACAGATACGCAGTATTTT.

The chain couples TRBV10-3 to TRBJ1-1, with D possibly TRBD1 on 6 matching bases. This CDR3 is built from 15 residues. V dropped 5 bases and J dropped 3 bases, with 16 bases sitting between them. The germline gives CDR1 ENHRY, CDR2 SYGVKD. The CDR3 nucleotides read TGTGCCATCAGTCCGAGGGTAGGGGGAGACACTGAAGCTTTCTTT. Translation: CAISPRVGGDTEAFF.

The chain has TRBV28 and TRBJ2-7; 11 nucleotides agree with TRBD1. The CDR3 extends over 15 amino acids. The V segment lost 1 base and the J segment 9 bases; nucleotides outside the gene matches: 8. Per the germline V gene, CDR1 is MDHEN and CDR2 is SYDVKM. The CDR3 spells CASSLYGQGATRQYF. DNA of the CDR3: TGTGCCAGCAGTTTATATGGACAGGGGGCTACACGGCAGTACTTC.

V usage is TRBV28 and J usage is TRBJ2-1; 7 bases are shared with TRBD2. CDR1 and CDR2 from the germline V gene are MDHEN and SYDVKM. The V segment lost 6 bases and the J segment 6 bases; nucleotides outside the gene matches: 14. The CDR3 has 16 residues. CDR3 nucleotides: TGTGCCAGCAGCCCCCCGGGAGGTAGGCTGGGCAATGAGCAGTTCTTC. It specifies CASSPPGGRLGNEQFF.

This clone was observed a few times. The V and J genes are TRBV7-9 and TRBJ2-7; TRBD1 might be the D (5 bases). V was trimmed by 5 bases and J by 4 bases, leaving 9 bases between them. The CDR3 extends over 12 amino acids. Germline V gene lookup returns CDR1 SEHNR and CDR2 FQNEAQ (reference sequence). The DNA for the CDR3 is TGTGCCAGCAGCCTGCAGGGATACGAGCAGTACGTC. Translating it yields CASSLQGYEQYV.

The chain joins TRBV4-1 to TRBJ2-1, with TRBD1 matching 7 bases. Germline CDR1 and CDR2: MGHRA and YSYEKL. This CDR3 is built from 15 residues. The V segment lost 7 bases and the J segment 6 bases; nucleotides outside the gene matches: 12. CDR3 sequence reads: CASTEMGNRGNEQFF. In nucleotides, the CDR3 is TGCGCCAGCACCGAAATGGGGAACAGGGGCAATGAGCAGTTCTTC.

The chain employs TRBV9 and TRBJ1-3; maybe TRBD1 (6 bases). V was trimmed by 3 bases and J by 3 bases, leaving 13 bases between them. Germline V CDR1 and CDR2: SGDLS, YYNGEE. This CDR3 comprises 15 residues. The CDR3 nucleotides are TGTGCCAGCAGCGAGCAGGGGTATTTTGGAAACACCATATATTTT. As protein: CASSEQGYFGNTIYF.

V and J are TRBV19 and TRBJ1-2; TRBD1 matches at 9 bases. The CDR3 runs to 16 residues. The germline V gene has CDR1 LNHDA and CDR2 SQIVND (reference sequence). J was trimmed by 3 bases and V by 6 bases; bases with no gene match: 11. The CDR3 sequence: CASSHLPGQGHYGYTF. CDR3 bases: TGTGCCAGTAGCCACCTCCCGGGACAGGGCCACTATGGCTACACCTTC.

The chain joins TRBV28 to TRBJ1-4; 9 nucleotides align to TRBD1. J lost 8 bases, V lost 6 bases, and 10 bases had no gene match. This CDR3 spans 15 amino acids. Per the germline V gene, CDR1 is MDHEN and CDR2 is SYDVKM. The CDR3 DNA sequence: TGTGCCAGCAGGAACGGGGACAGGGACGGAGAAAAACTGTTTTTT. Amino acid sequence: CASRNGDRDGEKLFF.

The V and J genes are TRBV19 and TRBJ2-2, with a weak D call TRBD1 (6 bases). Trimming cost V 3 bases and J 0 bases, with 8 bases left between them. The germline V gene encodes CDR1 LNHDA and CDR2 SQIVND (reference sequence). This CDR3 contains 15 residues. The CDR3 DNA reads as TGTGCCAGTAGTATCACAGGGTCGAACACCGGGGAGCTGTTTTTT. This codes for CASSITGSNTGELFF.

V usage is TRBV7-9 and J usage is TRBJ2-5; 9 bases match TRBD2. The CDR3 totals 16 residues. V trimming: 1 base; J trimming: 2 bases; junction bases outside the gene matches: 5. In germline, CDR1 is SEHNR, CDR2 FQNEAQ (reference sequence). The CDR3 is CASSLEAGGWQETQYF. Written as DNA, the CDR3 is TGTGCCAGCAGCTTAGAGGCGGGAGGGTGGCAAGAGACCCAGTACTTC. Full variable domain (remainder filled in from reference TRBV7-9 and TRBJ2-5): DTGVSQNPRHKITKRGQNVTFRCDPISEHNRLYWYRQTLGQGPEFLTYFQNEAQLEKSRLLSDRFSAERPKGSFSTLEIQRTEQGDSAMYLCASSLEAGGWQETQYFGPGTRLLVL.

The CDR3 loop reads CASSSGLAGLPTGELFF. CDR3 DNA sequence: TGTGCCAGCAGCTCAGGACTAGCGGGACTACCCACCGGGGAGCTGTTTTTT. This chain connects TRBV13 to TRBJ2-2, with 12 bases fitting TRBD2. CDR1 is PRHDT, CDR2 FYEKMQ, per germline (reference sequence). The CDR3 totals 17 residues. Germline trimming cut 4 bases from V and 4 bases from J; bases unmatched to any gene: 7.

This chain uses TRBV5-4 with TRBJ2-5; a possible D gene is TRBD1 (6 bases). This CDR3 is built from 15 residues. Trimming left V 0 bases short and J 1 base short, with 10 bases between. Germline lookup yields CDR1 SGHNT and CDR2 YYREEE (reference sequence). This CDR3 reads CASSLGQAIQETQYF. In DNA, the CDR3 is TGTGCCAGCAGCTTGGGACAGGCGATCCAAGAGACCCAGTACTTC. The variable domain in full, completed from reference TRBV5-4 and TRBJ2-5, reads ETGVTQSPTHLIKTRGQQVTLRCSSQSGHNTVSWYQQALGQGPQFIFQYYREEENGRGNFPPRFSGLQFPNYSSELNVNALELDDSALYLCASSLGQAIQETQYFGPGTRLLVL.

This clone was seen only a few times. The chain links TRBV28 to TRBJ1-6; 10 bases map to TRBD1. CDR1 and CDR2 (germline): MDHEN, SYDVKM. J lost 8 bases, V lost 6 bases, and 7 bases had no gene match. This CDR3 has 15 residues. This CDR3 reads CASSPPGQGYSPLHF. In nucleotides, the CDR3 is TGTGCCAGCAGCCCTCCGGGACAGGGGTATTCACCCCTCCACTTT.

This sequence joins TRBV28 and TRBJ1-1, with TRBD1 matching over 7 bases. This CDR3 has 16 residues. With V trimmed by 4 bases and J by 4 bases, 12 bases remained unmatched. CDR1 is MDHEN, CDR2 SYDVKM, per germline. The chain's CDR3 is CASSSRDSYLGTEAFF. The DNA for the CDR3 is TGTGCCAGCAGTTCCCGGGACAGCTACCTGGGCACTGAAGCTTTCTTT. Full variable domain (rest looked up from reference TRBV28 and TRBJ1-1): DVKVTQSSRYLVKRTGEKVFLECVQDMDHENMFWYRQDPGLGLRLIYFSYDVKMKEKGDIPEGYSVSREKKERFSLILESASTNQTSMYLCASSSRDSYLGTEAFFGQGTRLTVV.

The chain joins TRBV27 to TRBJ1-4; tentative D call: TRBD1 (6 bases). CDR1 and CDR2 from the germline V gene are MNHEY and SMNVEV (reference sequence). Deletions cut 5 bases from V and 6 bases from J, with 19 bases between. CDR3 length: 16 residues. In DNA, the CDR3 is TGTGCCAGCAGTCCCTATGGACAGCCCAGAGATGAAAAACTGTTTTTT. Translation gives CASSPYGQPRDEKLFF.

In its sample, this clone was seen a few times. The chain joins TRBV5-1 to TRBJ1-5, with 9 bases that match TRBD1. This CDR3 region has 16 residues. The junction had 5 bases not matched to a gene; V was cut back by 4 bases and J by 0 bases. Germline V gene lookup returns CDR1 SGHRS and CDR2 YFSETQ. CDR3 in amino acids: CASSPGQGTSNQPQHF. The CDR3 nucleotides are TGCGCCAGCAGCCCGGGACAGGGAACTAGCAATCAGCCCCAGCATTTT.

Remarks on this clone: The same CDR3 arises from other DNA sequences in this sample as well. The chain employs TRBV9 and TRBJ2-7, with 8 bases matching TRBD1. The V and J ends lost 4 bases and 4 bases, in that order; junction bases with no gene match: 1. Germline V lookup: CDR1 SGDLS, CDR2 YYNGEE. This CDR3 has 12 residues. In DNA form, the CDR3 reads TGTGCCAGCAGCACAGGGGGTTACGAGCAGTACTTC. Its translation: CASSTGGYEQYF.

This clone was recorded once. This sequence joins TRBV27 and TRBJ2-7, with 11 bases lining up with TRBD1. The CDR3 covers 15 residues. Trimming at V came to 7 bases and at J to 2 bases, leaving 7 bases not matched to a gene. Germline loops: CDR1 MNHEY, CDR2 SMNVEV (reference sequence). The CDR3 here is CASTRTGGFTYEQYF. The CDR3 DNA is TGTGCCAGCACCAGGACAGGGGGCTTCACCTACGAGCAGTACTTC.

The table lists this clone with a few counts. V and J are TRBV28 and TRBJ2-6; a possible D gene is TRBD2 (5 bases). This CDR3 contains 15 residues. V lost 7 bases, J lost 4 bases, and 14 bases lay in between. Germline V gene lookup returns CDR1 MDHEN and CDR2 SYDVKM. The CDR3: CASMSGSEGANVLTF. In DNA, the CDR3 is TGTGCCAGCATGAGCGGCTCTGAAGGGGCCAACGTCCTGACTTTC.

V is TRBV27 and J is TRBJ2-2; TRBD2 matches at 8 bases. The CDR3 is 17 residues long. CDR1 is MNHEY and CDR2 is SMNVEV in the germline V gene (reference sequence). Trimming took 5 bases from V and 4 from J; bases not matched to a gene: 12. CDR3 region: CASSIPSAGGTTGELFF. The CDR3 DNA follows: TGTGCCAGCAGTATACCCTCGGCGGGAGGTACCACCGGGGAGCTGTTTTTT.

J is TRBJ1-6 and V is TRBV7-2, with D unclear. This CDR3 spans 14 amino acids. The germline CDR1 and CDR2 sequences are SGHTA and FQGNSA. V was cut by 2 bases and J by 4 bases, with 6 bases left in between. The CDR3 protein is CASSLQKYNSPLHF. The CDR3 region has the DNA TGTGCCAGCAGCTTACAGAAGTATAATTCACCCCTCCACTTT.

The chain carries TRBV4-1 and TRBJ1-5; 10 bases agree with TRBD1. The CDR3 is 15 residues long. Germline V gene sequence: CDR1 MGHRA, CDR2 YSYEKL. J was trimmed by 5 bases and V by 2 bases; bases with no gene match: 3. CDR3 nucleotides: TGCGCCAGCAGCCAAACCGGGACAGGGGATCAGCCCCAGCATTTT. Translated, it gives CASSQTGTGDQPQHF.